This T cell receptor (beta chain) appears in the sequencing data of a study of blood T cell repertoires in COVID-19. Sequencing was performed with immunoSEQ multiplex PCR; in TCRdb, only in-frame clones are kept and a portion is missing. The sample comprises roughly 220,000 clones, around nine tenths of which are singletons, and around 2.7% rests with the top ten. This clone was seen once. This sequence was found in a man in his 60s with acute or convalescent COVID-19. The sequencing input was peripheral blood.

The CDR3 protein is CASSIGTGGNQPQHF. In nucleotides, the CDR3 is TGTGCCAGTAGTATAGGGACAGGCGGTAATCAGCCCCAGCATTTT. V gene TRBV19 combines with J gene TRBJ1-5; 7 nucleotides match TRBD1. Trimming took 1 base from V and 4 from J; bases not matched to a gene: 4. Germline assignment: CDR1 LNHDA and CDR2 SQIVND (reference sequence). The CDR3 contains 15 residues.